This T cell receptor (beta chain) originates from a study of blood T cell repertoires in COVID-19. About the study: Sample material is recorded as cDNA or gDNA derived from T cells, B-cell-depleted T cells, or PBMCs.

How the authors handled the data: Reference gene primer amplification yielded estimated nucleated cell counts. TCRdb's table, derived via immunoSEQ multiplex PCR, lists solely in-frame clones and lacks some. That table is the source of V, J and clone size, and D and trimming were worked out from the DNA. The sample has under 450,000 clones, approximately 89% seen once. The length of the CDR3 is 15 residues. From germline, CDR1 is SGHNT and CDR2 YENEEA. V lost 5 bases, J lost 5 bases, and 13 bases lay in between. The V call is TRBV11-3, the J call TRBJ1-6; no firm D call. The sequence derives from a middle-aged woman who had been exposed to COVID-19. The specimen sequenced was PBMCs or T cells enriched from blood (not recorded which). DNA for the CDR3: TGTGCCAGCAGCCCCGCCTCCAGAAATAATTCACCCCTCCACTTT. Its protein product is CASSPASRNNSPLHF.